Listed here is a single TCR beta chain. Other nucleotide sequences from this sample produce the same CDR3. This CDR3 has 15 amino acids. The V gene's germline CDR1 is SGDLS and CDR2 YYNGEE. J gave up 1 base and V 0 bases, and 0 bases lay outside the gene matches. This entry is derived from a study of blood T cell repertoires in COVID-19. The wider study: In each case, the material was cDNA or gDNA derived from T cells, B-cell-depleted T cells, or PBMCs.

Here immunoSEQ multiplex PCR was the method, and the copy in TCRdb shows in-frame clones only, minus some. The repertoire holds 100,000 to 150,000 clones, with around 81% as singletons. J is TRBJ2-1 and V is TRBV9, with TRBD1 matching over 8 bases. The sequenced material came from peripheral blood. The TCR was taken from a man aged 55 to 70 with acute or convalescent COVID-19. For the CDR3, the DNA is TGTGCCAGCAGCGTAGGGACAGGGTCCTACAATGAGCAGTTCTTC. This codes for CASSVGTGSYNEQFF. Complete variable domain (other parts from reference TRBV9 and TRBJ2-1): DSGVTQTPKHLITATGQRVTLRCSPRSGDLSVYWYQQSLDQGLQFLIQYYNGEERAKGNILERFSAQQFPDLHSELNLSSLELGDSALYFCASSVGTGSYNEQFFGPGTRLTVL.